A selection of T cell receptor beta chains follows, all from one sample in a study of blood T cell repertoires in COVID-19. The method was immunoSEQ multiplex PCR; TCRdb's version includes in-frame clones alone and lacks a portion of them. The sample includes fewer than 95,000 clones, 75% to 95% of them seen just once. Sequencing used peripheral blood. These receptors were obtained from a woman older than 75 with acute or convalescent COVID-19. Both conserved end residues are part of each CDR3. A D gene is named only where the DNA matches it firmly. Size tells how often a clone was seen (once, few, many) or the class of an expanded clone, and some rows leave it out.

.	TRBV7-9	15	TRBJ1-5	.	TGTGCCAGCAGCTTACCGGAAACAGGCAATCAGCCCCAGCATTTT	CASSLPETGNQPQHF
.	TRBV19	12	TRBJ1-1	.	TGTGCCAGTAGCCTAGGGACACTTGAAGCTTTCTTT	CASSLGTLEAFF
TRBD1	TRBV3-1/TRBV3-2	14	TRBJ1-5	.	TGTGCCAGCAGCCAAGATAGGGGGCATCAGCCCCAGCATTTT	CASSQDRGHQPQHF
TRBD1	TRBV6-8	17	TRBJ2-3	.	TGTGCCAAAGACAGGGGTCGGGGCCCTTACCGCACAGATACGCAGTATTTT	CAKDRGRGPYRTDTQYF
.	TRBV3-1/TRBV3-2	13	TRBJ1-2	few	TGTGCCAGCAGCCCGCGGACAGACTATGGCTACACCTTC	CASSPRTDYGYTF
TRBD2	TRBV28	15	TRBJ2-1	.	TGTGCCAGCAGTGTCTCGGGGGGCTCCTACAATGAGCAGTTCTTC	CASSVSGGSYNEQFF
.	TRBV5-1	14	TRBJ1-1	.	TGCGCCAGCAGAGCTTCCGGGGTGGCCACTGAAGCTTTCTTT	CASRASGVATEAFF
TRBD1	TRBV19	15	TRBJ1-5	few	TGTGCCAGTAGTGAGTCCAGGGGGCTGGGGCAGCCCCAGCATTTT	CASSESRGLGQPQHF
.	TRBV5-1	14	TRBJ2-1	.	TGCGCCAGCAGTGGCGGCCCCTCCTACAATGAGCAGTTCTTC	CASSGGPSYNEQFF
.	TRBV7-2	13	TRBJ2-2	.	TGTGCCAGCAGCTTAGTCAGGTTCGGGGAGCTGTTTTTT	CASSLVRFGELFF
.	TRBV28	14	TRBJ2-5	.	TGTGCCAGCAGAGCTCACAGCCCCCAAGAGACCCAGTACTTC	CASRAHSPQETQYF
TRBD1	TRBV4-2	15	TRBJ1-3	once	TGTGCCAGCAGCCAAGGACAGGGCTCTGGAAACACCATATATTTT	CASSQGQGSGNTIYF
.	TRBV5-4	13	TRBJ2-5	.	TGTGCCAGCAGCGGGTACAGGTCAGAGACCCAGTACTTC	CASSGYRSETQYF
TRBD1	TRBV4-2	15	TRBJ1-4	few	TGTGCCAGCAGCCAAACGGTGGACAGGGCTAAGAAACTGTTTTTT	CASSQTVDRAKKLFF
TRBD1	TRBV18	16	TRBJ1-2	.	TGTGCCAGCTCACCGATTTGGACAGGGGGAGAAGGTGGCTACACCTTC	CASSPIWTGGEGGYTF
TRBD2	TRBV9	15	TRBJ2-2	.	TGTGCCAGCAGCCCTCGGCGGGAGAGCACCGGGGAGCTGTTTTTT	CASSPRRESTGELFF
.	TRBV19	15	TRBJ2-3	.	TGTGCCAGTAGTATAGAGGCCAGGCTCACAGATACGCAGTATTTT	CASSIEARLTDTQYF
TRBD2	TRBV9	15	TRBJ2-3	.	TGTGCCAGCAGCGCCGGGACCGCGGGGGCAGATACGCAGTATTTT	CASSAGTAGADTQYF
.	TRBV18	15	TRBJ1-1	few	TGTGCCAGCTCACTCTGGTCCACTCCTAACACTGAAGCTTTCTTT	CASSLWSTPNTEAFF
.	TRBV19	15	TRBJ1-1	.	TGTGCCAGTAGTATAGAAGACAGCCATTCCACTGAAGCTTTCTTT	CASSIEDSHSTEAFF
TRBD1	TRBV10-1	14	TRBJ2-7	.	TGCGCCAGCAGTAGCCACGGGACAGGAGGCGAGCAGTACTTC	CASSSHGTGGEQYF
TRBD2	TRBV18	14	TRBJ2-5	.	TGTGCCAGCTCACGACTAGCGGGAGAAGAGACCCAGTACTTC	CASSRLAGEETQYF
.	TRBV9	13	TRBJ1-2	.	TGTGCCAGCACTCCGGACGGACGGGGGGGCTACACCTTC	CASTPDGRGGYTF
.	TRBV4-1	16	TRBJ2-2	.	TGCGCCAGCCGGCCTACTAGCCCCTGGAGGTCCGGGGAGCTGTTTTTT	CASRPTSPWRSGELFF
.	TRBV3-1/TRBV3-2	13	TRBJ1-2	.	TGTGCCAGCAGCCAAGAACTAAACTATGGCTACACCTTC	CASSQELNYGYTF
.	TRBV18	13	TRBJ1-2	.	TGTGCCAGCTCACCCGAGCTGCTGAGGGGCTACACCTTC	CASSPELLRGYTF
TRBD2	TRBV3-1/TRBV3-2	13	TRBJ2-1	.	TGTGCCAGCAGCCAGCTAGCGGGAGTGGAGCAGTTCTTC	CASSQLAGVEQFF
.	TRBV7-3	15	TRBJ2-1	.	TGTGCCAGCAGCTTAAATCTGCGGGATTACAATGAGCAGTTCTTC	CASSLNLRDYNEQFF
TRBD1	TRBV12-3/TRBV12-4	12	TRBJ1-2	.	TGTGCCAGCAGGACAGGGAGCTATGGCTACACCTTC	CASRTGSYGYTF
.	TRBV6-2/TRBV6-3	13	TRBJ1-5	.	TGTGCCAGCAGTAGCGGGGCCAATCAGCCCCAGCATTTT	CASSSGANQPQHF